This is a list of T cell receptor beta chains from one sample in a study of regulatory T cells in long-lasting Graves disease. TCRdb fed the multiplex PCR reads into MiXCR, producing one record per CDR3 protein. The top ten hold about 15% of the sample, which has around 470,000 distinct CDR3 sequences, roughly 15% seen once. These records were also assigned to another study, of T cells in Graves' hyperthyroidism and ophthalmopathy.

This sample comprised peripheral blood mononuclear cells (PBMCs), obtained at new diagnosis, from a patient treated with antithyroid drugs. The receptor source for this set is a woman in her 50s with Graves disease. Each CDR3 is given with its conserved first and last residue. Each record gives: clone size, D gene, J gene, V gene, CDR3 DNA, CDR3 protein. The D gene is left open where the match is weak. Clone size, where shown, is once, few, many, or a class for clones that have expanded.

few	.	TRBJ2-1	TRBV5-5	TGTGCCAGCAGCTTTCAGGTCTCTTACAATGAGCAGTTCTTC	CASSFQVSYNEQFF
.	.	TRBJ1-1	TRBV28	TGTGCCAGCAGTTTCTACGGACGGGCTTTCTTT	CASSFYGRAFF
many	.	TRBJ2-5	TRBV7-3	TGTGCCAGCAGCTTAACGGCCAGTAAACAAGAGACCCAGTACTTC	CASSLTASKQETQYF
few	.	TRBJ1-5	TRBV28	TGTGCCAGCGAACCATTGGGGTTATTTCCGGGGGCGTCCGACAATCAGCCCCAGCATTTT	CASEPLGLFPGASDNQPQHF
.	.	TRBJ1-3	TRBV28	TGTGCCAGCGGTTCCGTAACAGGGTCTGGAAACACCATATATTTT	CASGSVTGSGNTIYF
many	TRBD2	TRBJ2-6	TRBV24-1	TGTGCCACCAGTGGGGGACTAGCGGATTACTCTGGGGCCAACGTCCTGACTTTC	CATSGGLADYSGANVLTF
many	.	TRBJ2-1	TRBV28	TGTGCCAGCAGGCTAGCGACCTACAATGAGCAGTTCTTC	CASRLATYNEQFF
few	TRBD2	TRBJ2-7	TRBV18	TGTGCCAGCTCACCCCGGTCTAGCGGCATCTCCTACGAGCAGTACTTC	CASSPRSSGISYEQYF
many	.	TRBJ2-2	TRBV29-1	TGCAGCGTTGGGTGGACAGCGAACACCGGGGAGCTGTTTTTT	CSVGWTANTGELFF
.	.	TRBJ1-4	TRBV14	TGTGCCAGCAGCCCAACGGGCGTCGAAATGGAAAAACTGTTTTTT	CASSPTGVEMEKLFF
.	TRBD1	TRBJ1-2	TRBV5-1	TGCGCCAGCAGCTCGGGACAGGCGCCCCGCTATGGCTACACCTTC	CASSSGQAPRYGYTF
many	TRBD1	TRBJ1-1	TRBV5-1	TGCGCCAGTCATCGGACAGGGGTGTTCACTGAAGCTTTCTTT	CASHRTGVFTEAFF
few	TRBD1	TRBJ1-2	TRBV25-1	TGTGCCAGCAGTGAGGGGGACAGGGACTATGGCTACACCTTC	CASSEGDRDYGYTF
.	.	TRBJ2-1	TRBV6-1	TGTGCCAGCAGGCCGGGACCCCTGAGCTCCTACAATGAGCAGTTCTTC	CASRPGPLSSYNEQFF
many	.	TRBJ2-2	TRBV6-2/TRBV6-3	TGTGCCAGCAGTTACTTCAAACTAGGAAACACCGGGGAGCTGTTTTTT	CASSYFKLGNTGELFF
.	TRBD1	TRBJ1-6	TRBV30	TGTGCCTGGACTCTCGCCGGGACAGGGGATTCACCCCTCCACTTT	CAWTLAGTGDSPLHF
.	TRBD1	TRBJ2-7	TRBV5-1	TGCGCCAGCAGCGATCCGACAGGGTTGTACTACGAGCAGTACTTC	CASSDPTGLYYEQYF
many	.	TRBJ2-1	TRBV5-6	TGTGCCAGCAGCTTGGACACGTACAATGAGCAGTTCTTC	CASSLDTYNEQFF
many	TRBD1	TRBJ2-1	TRBV30	TGTGCCTGGAGCGGGACAGGTCACAATGAGCAGTTCTTC	CAWSGTGHNEQFF
.	TRBD1	TRBJ2-1	TRBV18	TGTGCCAGCTCACCGGTGACAGGGGACTACAATGAGCAGTTCTTC	CASSPVTGDYNEQFF
few	.	TRBJ2-1	TRBV6-1	TGTGCCAGCTCAACGTGGGGGAATGAGCAGTTCTTC	CASSTWGNEQFF
many	TRBD2	TRBJ2-7	TRBV2	TGTGCCAGCAGTCTTAGAGGACTAGCGGGAGCCGAGCAGTACTTC	CASSLRGLAGAEQYF
many	.	TRBJ1-2	TRBV28	TGTGGGGCTAGGGGGAACTCTAACTATGGCTACACCTTC	CGARGNSNYGYTF
.	.	TRBJ2-5	TRBV5-1	TGCGCCAGCAGCTTTGCCGGGTTGGGAGAGACCCAGTACTTC	CASSFAGLGETQYF
.	.	TRBJ2-2	TRBV5-5	TGTGCCAGCAGCTTGGTCCTCGGGGCAAGTACCGGGGAGCTGTTTTTT	CASSLVLGASTGELFF
.	.	TRBJ2-7	TRBV3-1	TGTGCCAGCAGCCCGTGGAAGGGTAACTACGAGCAGTACTTC	CASSPWKGNYEQYF
.	.	TRBJ1-2	TRBV29-1	TGCAGCGTTGTAAGGGACTATGGCTACACCTTC	CSVVRDYGYTF
few	TRBD2	TRBJ2-1	TRBV28	TGTGCCAGCAGTAATGGGCCTAGCGGCCCCTACAATGAGCAGTTCTTC	CASSNGPSGPYNEQFF
many	TRBD1	TRBJ1-4	TRBV7-2	TGTGCCAGCAGCTTTCCCCAGGGGGCAACTAATGAAAAACTGTTTTTT	CASSFPQGATNEKLFF
.	TRBD2	TRBJ2-5	TRBV11-2	TGTGCCAGCAGCTTATCTTCCAGCCTAGCGGGGGGTGAGACCCAGTACTTC	CASSLSSSLAGGETQYF
.	.	TRBJ2-1	TRBV4-1	TGCGCCAGCAGCCAAGAAGGGCGGCCGACCTACAATGAGCAGTTCTTC	CASSQEGRPTYNEQFF
many	.	TRBJ2-5	TRBV10-1	TGCGCCAGCAGTGGGGACACTTTAGAGACCCAGTACTTC	CASSGDTLETQYF
.	TRBD2	TRBJ2-7	TRBV11-2	TGTGCCAGCAGCTTAAACCCGGGGGGGCCCGAGCAGTACTTC	CASSLNPGGPEQYF
.	TRBD2	TRBJ2-6	TRBV5-1	TGCGCCAGCAGCTTCAATTGGGGGGGGTCTAGCTCTGGGGCCAACGTCCTGACTTTC	CASSFNWGGSSSGANVLTF
many	.	TRBJ2-7	TRBV5-1	TGCGCCAGCAGCTTGGGTCAGGACGACGAGCAGTACTTC	CASSLGQDDEQYF
.	.	TRBJ2-1	TRBV28	TGTGCCAGCAGTATCTCAAGCGGAAGGGGTAATGAGCAGTTCTTC	CASSISSGRGNEQFF
many	.	TRBJ2-2	TRBV7-8	TGTGCCAGCAGCTTAGCCGAAACTAGAGCGAACACCGGGGAGCTGTTTTTT	CASSLAETRANTGELFF
many	TRBD2	TRBJ2-1	TRBV18	TGTGCCAGCTCACCTAGCGGGAGTCCCCGAAACTTTTACAATGAGCAGTTCTTC	CASSPSGSPRNFYNEQFF
.	.	TRBJ1-3	TRBV6-1	TGTGCCAGCAGAAGGACACTCTCTGGAAACACCATATATTTT	CASRRTLSGNTIYF
few	.	TRBJ2-1	TRBV28	TGTGCCAGCAGTTTAACTTACTCCTACAATGAGCAGTTCTTC	CASSLTYSYNEQFF
few	.	TRBJ2-6	TRBV2	TGTGCCAGCGCGAGGTGGAGCTCTGGGGCCAACGTCCTGACTTTC	CASARWSSGANVLTF
few	.	TRBJ2-1	TRBV28	TGTGCCAGCAGTTTGGGGTCGGGTCTGCGAGAGCAGTTCTTC	CASSLGSGLREQFF
many	.	TRBJ1-1	TRBV6-1	TGTGCCAGCAGTGAGGCCACACTGAACACTGAAGCTTTCTTT	CASSEATLNTEAFF
few	.	TRBJ2-5	TRBV29-1	TGCAGCGTTGTGGGGTTGGAAGAGACCCAGTACTTC	CSVVGLEETQYF
many	.	TRBJ1-1	TRBV2	TGTGCCAGCATGGGGAGTACTGAAGCTTTCTTT	CASMGSTEAFF
many	.	TRBJ2-1	TRBV11-2	TGTGCCAACAGCTTAGGTAATGAGCAGTTCTTC	CANSLGNEQFF
many	TRBD2	TRBJ2-1	TRBV28	TGTGCCAGCAGTCCCACTAGCGGGAGCTCCTACAATGAGCAGTTCTTC	CASSPTSGSSYNEQFF
many	.	TRBJ1-2	TRBV28	TGTGCCAGCAGTGTTGGGGGGCTCAAACAGCTTAACTATGGCTACACCTTC	CASSVGGLKQLNYGYTF
many	.	TRBJ2-7	TRBV20-1	TGCAGTGCTAGGGCTCAGACCAGGCAGTACTTC	CSARAQTRQYF
many	.	TRBJ1-5	TRBV3-1	TGTGCCAGCAGCCAAGACAGCCTGGCTGATCAGCCCCAGCATTTT	CASSQDSLADQPQHF
many	TRBD2	TRBJ2-7	TRBV11-2	TGTGCCAGCAGCTTAGGCGGGAGCTCCTACGAGCAGTACTTC	CASSLGGSSYEQYF